These 4 T cell receptor beta chains were all obtained from the same sample, sequenced in a study of shared clonotypes between healthy human individuals. TCRdb keeps only in-frame clones here, not all; method: immunoSEQ multiplex PCR. The sample lists under 150,000 clones, about 62% occurring once. Sequencing was carried out using memory CD8+ T cells sorted from blood. As for subset: CD45RO+ cells pooled with CCR7-negative TemRA cells. These receptors came from a woman aged 25 to 39 in good health.

The J gene is TRBJ2-1, the V gene TRBV27; TRBD2 aligns across 10 bases. After removal of 5 bases from V and 6 bases from J, the junction contained 10 bases not matched to a gene. Germline V lookup: CDR1 MNHEY, CDR2 SMNVEV (reference sequence). The CDR3 extends over 16 amino acids. The CDR3 reads CASSTRTGTSVNEQFF. The CDR3 DNA reads TGTGCCAGCAGTACAAGAACCGGGACTAGCGTCAATGAGCAGTTCTTC.

This chain links TRBV23-1 with TRBJ2-5; maybe TRBD1 (6 bases). TRBV23-1 is an ORF; its function is uncertain. The CDR3 is made up of 14 amino acids. V was trimmed by 0 bases and J by 5 bases, leaving 10 bases between them. The CDR3 is CASSQSQGSETQYF. CDR3 nucleotide sequence: TGCGCCAGCAGTCAATCACAGGGTTCGGAGACCCAGTACTTC.

The genes are TRBV2 and TRBJ2-3; 8 bases fit TRBD2. This CDR3 spans 16 amino acids. The V segment lost 0 bases and the J segment 2 bases; nucleotides outside the gene matches: 4. From germline, CDR1 is SNHLY and CDR2 FYNNEI. In DNA, the CDR3 is TGTGCCAGCAGTGAAGCGCAAGCGGGAGACACAGATACGCAGTATTTT. Its translation: CASSEAQAGDTDTQYF. Together with reference TRBV2 and TRBJ2-3, the CDR3 gives the full variable domain: EPEVTQTPSHQVTQMGQEVILRCVPISNHLYFYWYRQILGQKVEFLVSFYNNEISEKSEIFDDQFSVERPDGSNFTLKIRSTKLEDSAMYFCASSEAQAGDTDTQYFGPGTRLTVL.

This sequence joins TRBV13 and TRBJ2-5; D is unresolved. With 5 bases removed from V and 5 bases from J, the gap between germline ends came to 12 bases. The CDR3 length is 13 residues. Germline V gene lookup returns CDR1 PRHDT and CDR2 FYEKMQ (reference sequence). The CDR3, as DNA: TGTGCCAGCAGCCGACTCCAACGGGAGACCCAGTACTTC. This translates into CASSRLQRETQYF.